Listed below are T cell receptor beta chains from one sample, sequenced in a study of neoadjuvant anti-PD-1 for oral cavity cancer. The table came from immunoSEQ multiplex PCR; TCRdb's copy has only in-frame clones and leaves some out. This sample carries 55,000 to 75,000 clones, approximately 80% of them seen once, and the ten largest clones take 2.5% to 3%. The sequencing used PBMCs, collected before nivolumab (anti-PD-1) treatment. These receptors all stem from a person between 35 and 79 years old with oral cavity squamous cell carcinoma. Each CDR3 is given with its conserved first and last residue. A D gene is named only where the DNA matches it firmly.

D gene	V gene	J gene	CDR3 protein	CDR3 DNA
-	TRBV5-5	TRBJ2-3	CASSQGPTDTQYF	TGTGCCAGCAGCCAGGGACCCACAGATACGCAGTATTTT
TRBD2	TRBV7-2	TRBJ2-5	CASSQTSGGYQETQYF	TGTGCCAGCAGCCAGACTAGCGGGGGGTACCAAGAGACCCAGTACTTC
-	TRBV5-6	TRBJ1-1	CASSLLGIEGLNTEAFF	TGTGCCAGCAGCTTGTTAGGGATAGAGGGGCTCAACACTGAAGCTTTCTTT
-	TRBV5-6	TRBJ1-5	CASSLAPGTWGGRQPQHF	TGTGCCAGCAGCTTGGCCCCGGGGACGTGGGGAGGGAGGCAGCCCCAGCATTTT
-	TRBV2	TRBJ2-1	CASSGRIRDNEQFF	TGTGCCAGCAGTGGACGTATTAGGGACAATGAGCAGTTCTTC
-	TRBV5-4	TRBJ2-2	CASSLVRESGGELFF	TGTGCCAGCAGCTTGGTCCGGGAGAGTGGCGGGGAGCTGTTTTTT
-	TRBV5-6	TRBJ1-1	CASSLAGSEAFF	TGTGCCAGCAGCTTGGCAGGGTCTGAAGCTTTCTTT
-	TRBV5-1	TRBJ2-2	CASRGASGELFF	TGCGCCAGCAGGGGTGCGTCCGGGGAGCTGTTTTTT
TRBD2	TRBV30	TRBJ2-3	CAWSQLAGGDTQYF	TGTGCCTGGAGTCAGCTGGCGGGAGGGGATACGCAGTATTTT
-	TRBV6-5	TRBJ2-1	CASSYGGVGAPFF	TGTGCCAGCAGTTACGGTGGTGTGGGCGCTCCGTTCTTC
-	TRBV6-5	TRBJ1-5	CASRGTALNQPQHF	TGTGCCAGCAGAGGGACTGCTCTGAATCAGCCCCAGCATTTT
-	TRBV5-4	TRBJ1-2	CASSRDESYGYTF	TGTGCCAGCAGCAGGGATGAGTCCTATGGCTACACCTTC
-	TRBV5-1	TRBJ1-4	CASSREGRATNEKLFF	TGCGCCAGCTCGAGGGAGGGGAGGGCAACTAATGAAAAACTGTTTTTT
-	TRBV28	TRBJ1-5	CASSPSLGAGQPQHF	TGTGCCAGCAGCCCTTCGTTGGGAGCGGGTCAGCCCCAGCATTTT
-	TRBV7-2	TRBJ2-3	CASSPQDTQYF	TGTGCCAGCAGCCCCCAAGATACGCAGTATTTT
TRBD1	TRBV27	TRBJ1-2	CASSPRGQGYGYTF	TGTGCCAGCAGCCCCCGAGGACAGGGCTATGGCTACACCTTC
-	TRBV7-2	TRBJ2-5	CASSTIGLSGETQYF	TGTGCCAGCAGCACCATCGGGCTGTCAGGGGAGACCCAGTACTTC
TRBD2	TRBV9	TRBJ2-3	CASSVVGFTSGITDTQYF	TGTGCCAGCAGCGTAGTCGGATTTACTAGCGGAATCACAGATACGCAGTATTTT
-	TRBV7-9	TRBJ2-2	CASSLNTGELFF	TGTGCCAGCAGCTTAAACACCGGGGAGCTGTTTTTT
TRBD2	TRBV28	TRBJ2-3	CASSLGIEAGAWGDTQYF	TGTGCCAGCAGTTTGGGTATCGAAGCGGGGGCTTGGGGAGATACGCAGTATTTT
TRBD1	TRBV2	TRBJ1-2	CASQTGNLAFGYTF	TGTGCCAGTCAGACAGGGAATCTGGCTTTTGGCTACACCTTC
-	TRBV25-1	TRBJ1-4	CASSESEGWGEKLFF	TGTGCCAGCAGTGAATCGGAGGGATGGGGTGAAAAACTGTTTTTT
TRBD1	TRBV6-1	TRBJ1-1	CASSRGDPNTEAFF	TGTGCCAGCAGCAGGGGGGACCCGAACACTGAAGCTTTCTTT
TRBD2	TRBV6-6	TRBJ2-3	CASNEGLAGAQITQYF	TGTGCCAGCAACGAGGGGCTAGCGGGGGCCCAAATCACGCAGTATTTT
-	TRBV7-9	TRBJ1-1	CASSLVPRGVTEAFF	TGTGCCAGCAGCTTGGTCCCTCGAGGGGTCACTGAAGCTTTCTTT
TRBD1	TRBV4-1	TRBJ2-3	CASSWTGDTQYF	TGCGCCAGCAGCTGGACAGGAGATACGCAGTATTTT
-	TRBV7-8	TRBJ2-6	CASSLARGGTGANVLTF	TGTGCCAGCAGCTTGGCCAGGGGAGGCACTGGGGCCAACGTCCTGACTTTC
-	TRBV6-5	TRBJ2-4	CASTTKAKNIQYF	TGTGCCAGCACGACGAAAGCCAAAAACATTCAGTACTTC
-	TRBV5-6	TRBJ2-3	CASSERGGLSTDTQYF	TGTGCCAGCAGCGAACGAGGTGGGCTTAGCACAGATACGCAGTATTTT